The entry that follows covers one TCR beta chain sequence. Its antigen is undetermined. Stated treatment: oral pan-JAK inhibitor, 5-10 mg twice daily. Germline V lookup: CDR1 SGHVS, CDR2 FNYEAQ. The ends lost 0 bases at V and 4 bases at J; junction bases unmatched: 7. The CDR3 is made up of 18 amino acids. Reverse transcription of extracted RNA yielded cDNA, which provided the sequencing template. The repertoire was sequenced with immunoSEQ multiplex PCR; TCRdb's copy has only in-frame clones and lacks some. The sample consists of about 250,000 clones, over 45% of them appearing once. The record originates from a study of CD8+ T cells in alopecia areata. Looking at the study overall: Using the percentage of affected scalp area, treated patients' severity was scored. Study-wide points: Tofacitinib significantly reduced both scalp clonality and expanded CD8+ clones among the top 100. A great number of expanded lesional clones endured in scalp and blood during tofacitinib. Possibly as an HLA-related effect, TCR sharing across patients appeared less clear than in mice.

This receptor was identified in a human donor with alopecia areata. This rearrangement joins TRBV7-6 to TRBJ2-1; TRBD2 aligns across 12 bases. The sample consisted of CD4+ T cells sorted from blood, taken around week 53, from a patient treated with tofacitinib. For the CDR3, the DNA is TGTGCCAGCAGCTTAGCGGCTAGCGGGGGGGCTCAATACAATGAGCAGTTCTTC. Translating gives CASSLAASGGAQYNEQFF.